This T cell receptor (beta chain) was observed in a study of blood T cell repertoires in COVID-19. Study-wide context: The cDNA or gDNA used as material had been derived from T cells, B-cell-depleted T cells, or PBMCs.

Deletions cut 6 bases from V and 5 bases from J, with 11 bases between. CDR1 is MNHEY and CDR2 is SVGAGI in the germline V gene. This CDR3 spans 13 amino acids. Per the authors' pipeline: Reference gene primer amplification in the assay estimated nucleated cell counts. The assay was immunoSEQ multiplex PCR, and TCRdb's table has in-frame clones only and misses some. That table gives V, J and clone size, and the DNA gave D and trimming. The sample holds some 170,000 clones, around 80% seen once. This clone was seen a few times. The gene calls are TRBV6-5 and TRBJ1-5, with D uncertain. The source is a woman older than 75 with acute or convalescent COVID-19. The specimen sequenced was peripheral blood. The CDR3 DNA reads TGTGCCAGCAGCCCCACCCGAGATCAGCCCCAGCATTTT. Encoded protein: CASSPTRDQPQHF.